This T cell receptor beta chain was sequenced in a study of post-analysis software for immune sequencing data. Study conclusions and caveats: In patients, about 5 TRBV segments were more frequent than in controls, with TRBV5-6, TRBV5-1 and TRBV20-1 among them. Multiple sclerosis patients showed significantly lower normalized Chao1 diversity than controls did.

Each TCR beta cDNA library carried unique molecular identifiers. Each CDR3 protein gets one entry after TCRdb re-called the PCR reads with MiXCR. There are hundreds of thousands of distinct CDR3 sequences in the sample; 55% to 60% occur only once, and roughly 12% lies in the top ten. This clonotype appeared once. Antigen specificity is unknown. CDR1 and CDR2 (germline): SEHNR, FQNEAQ (reference sequence). CDR3 length: 15 amino acids. The chain couples TRBV7-9 to TRBJ2-7; a possible D gene is TRBD1 (7 bases). The J call may be mistaken, given a closer DNA end match to TRBJ2-5. The source of this sequence is a girl aged 2-10 years with multiple sclerosis. What was sequenced was blood. CDR3 loop: CASSLGGQQQETQYF. DNA of the CDR3: TGTGCCAGCAGCCTGGGGGGACAGCAGCAAGAGACCCAGTACTTC.